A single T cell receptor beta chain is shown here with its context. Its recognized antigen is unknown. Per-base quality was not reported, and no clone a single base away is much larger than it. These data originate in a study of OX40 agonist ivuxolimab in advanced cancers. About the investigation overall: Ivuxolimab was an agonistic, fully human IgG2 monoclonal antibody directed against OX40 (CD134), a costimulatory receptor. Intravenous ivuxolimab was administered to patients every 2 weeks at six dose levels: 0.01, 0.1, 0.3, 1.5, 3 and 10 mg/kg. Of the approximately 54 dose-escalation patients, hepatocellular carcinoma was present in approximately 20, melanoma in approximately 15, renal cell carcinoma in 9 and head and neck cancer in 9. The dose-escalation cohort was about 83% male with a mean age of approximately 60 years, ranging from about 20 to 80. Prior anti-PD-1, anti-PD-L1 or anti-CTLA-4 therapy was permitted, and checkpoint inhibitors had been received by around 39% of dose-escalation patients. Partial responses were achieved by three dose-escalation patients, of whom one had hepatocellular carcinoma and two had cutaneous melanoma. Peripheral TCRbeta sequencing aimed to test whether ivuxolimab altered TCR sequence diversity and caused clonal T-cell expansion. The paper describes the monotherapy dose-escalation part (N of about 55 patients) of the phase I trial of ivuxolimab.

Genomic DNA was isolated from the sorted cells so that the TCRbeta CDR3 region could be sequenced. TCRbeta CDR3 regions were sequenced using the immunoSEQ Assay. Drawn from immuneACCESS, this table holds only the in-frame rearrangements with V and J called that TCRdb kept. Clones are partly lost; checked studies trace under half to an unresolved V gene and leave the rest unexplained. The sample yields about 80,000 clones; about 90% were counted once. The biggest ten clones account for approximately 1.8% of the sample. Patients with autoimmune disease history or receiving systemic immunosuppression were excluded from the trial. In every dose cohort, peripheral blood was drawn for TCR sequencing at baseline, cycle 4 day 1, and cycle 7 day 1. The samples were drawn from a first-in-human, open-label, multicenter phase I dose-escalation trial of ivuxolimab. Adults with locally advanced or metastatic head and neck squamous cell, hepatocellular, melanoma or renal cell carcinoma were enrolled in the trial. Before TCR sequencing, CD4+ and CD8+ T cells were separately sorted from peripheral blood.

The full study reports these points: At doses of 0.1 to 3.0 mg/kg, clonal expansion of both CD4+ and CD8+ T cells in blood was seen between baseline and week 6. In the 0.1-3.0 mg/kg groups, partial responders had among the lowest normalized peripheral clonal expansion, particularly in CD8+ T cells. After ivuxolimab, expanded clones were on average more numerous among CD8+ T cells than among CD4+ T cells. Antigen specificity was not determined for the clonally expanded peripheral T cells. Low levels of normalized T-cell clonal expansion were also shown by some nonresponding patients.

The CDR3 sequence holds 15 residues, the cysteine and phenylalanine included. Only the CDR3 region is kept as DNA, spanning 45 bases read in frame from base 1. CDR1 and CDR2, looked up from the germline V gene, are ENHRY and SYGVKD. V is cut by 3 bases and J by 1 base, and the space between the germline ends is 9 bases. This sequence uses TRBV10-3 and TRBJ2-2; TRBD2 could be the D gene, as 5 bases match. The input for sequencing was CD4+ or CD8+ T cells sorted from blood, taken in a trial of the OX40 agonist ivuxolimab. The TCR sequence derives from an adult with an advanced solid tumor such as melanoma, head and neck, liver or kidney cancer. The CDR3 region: CAISERSGNTGELFF. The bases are TGTGCCATCAGTGAACGAAGCGGGAACACCGGGGAGCTGTTTTTT.